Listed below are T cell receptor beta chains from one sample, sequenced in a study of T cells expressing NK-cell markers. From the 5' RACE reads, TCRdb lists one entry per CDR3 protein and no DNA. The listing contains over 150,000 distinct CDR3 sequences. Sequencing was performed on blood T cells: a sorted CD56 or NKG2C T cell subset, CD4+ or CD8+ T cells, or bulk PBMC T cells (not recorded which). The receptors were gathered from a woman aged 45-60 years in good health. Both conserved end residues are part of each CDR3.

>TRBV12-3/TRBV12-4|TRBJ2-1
CASSLQGRNNEQFF
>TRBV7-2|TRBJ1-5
CASSLWAEGDQPQHF
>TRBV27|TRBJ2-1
CASSSGGAVYNEQFF
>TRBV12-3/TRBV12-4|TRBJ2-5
CASSFELAGDEETQYF
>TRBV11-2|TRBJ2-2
CASSLGGQGGINTGELFF
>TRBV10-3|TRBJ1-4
CAISESTVGEKLFF
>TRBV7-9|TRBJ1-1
CASSSTEGEKAFF
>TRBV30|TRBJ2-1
CAWTGLADVSSYNEQFF
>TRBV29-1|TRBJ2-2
CSGRGGTGELFF
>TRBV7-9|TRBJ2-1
CASSLQGTPSYNEQFF
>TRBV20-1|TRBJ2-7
CSAISEGQSYEQYF
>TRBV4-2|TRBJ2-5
CASSQDRGGWTQYF
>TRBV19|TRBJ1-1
CASTLGVGVYTEAFF
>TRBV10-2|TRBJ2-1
CVDTTGGRPPETTDEQFF
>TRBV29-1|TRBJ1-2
CSVDQPEVLTF
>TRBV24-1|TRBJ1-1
CATSLSSNTEAFF
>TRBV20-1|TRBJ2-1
CSASPYSGSSYNEQFF
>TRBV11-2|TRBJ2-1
CASSLKARMVYNEQFF
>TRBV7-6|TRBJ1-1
CASSLGDSYTEAFF
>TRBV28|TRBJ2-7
CASSLTDGLAGDEQYF
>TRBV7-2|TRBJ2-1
CASSLRAGGPHNEQFF
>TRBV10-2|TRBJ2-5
CASSDLGLETQYF
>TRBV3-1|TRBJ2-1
CASSHILSNEQFF
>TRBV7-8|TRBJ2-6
CASSTTGAGANVLTF
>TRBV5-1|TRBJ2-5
CASSLVHSGTPTPQYQETQYF
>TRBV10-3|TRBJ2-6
CAITDTNSGANVLTF
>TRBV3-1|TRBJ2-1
CASSPHGAGGVDEQFF
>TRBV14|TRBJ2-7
CASSQVRGSEQYF
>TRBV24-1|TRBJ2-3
CATSDPGTGVPVGDTQYF
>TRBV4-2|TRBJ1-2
CASSQVEANYGYTF
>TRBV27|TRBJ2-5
CASSPPLAAKETQYF
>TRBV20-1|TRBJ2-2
CSARDTDSGELFF
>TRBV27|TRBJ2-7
CASSTYRVGLAPYEQYF
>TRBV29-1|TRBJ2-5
CSVEGTGVTIETQYF
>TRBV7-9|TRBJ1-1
CASSRRDTNTEAFF
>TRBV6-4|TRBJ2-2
CASSESGTGELFF
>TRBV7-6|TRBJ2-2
CASNKGLAGTGELFF
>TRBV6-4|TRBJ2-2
CASSDSSGNTGELFF
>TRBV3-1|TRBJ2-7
CASSFPGDEQYF
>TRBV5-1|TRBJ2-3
CASSQTNPSTDTQYF
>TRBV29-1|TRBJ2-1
CSVEPPTVSSYNEQFF
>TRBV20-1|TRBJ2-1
CSARRLGTAEQFF
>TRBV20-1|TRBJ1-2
CSAAAGAVYGYTF
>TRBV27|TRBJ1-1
CASSPLVGITEAFF
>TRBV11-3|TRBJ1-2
CASSSPREEPNYGYTF
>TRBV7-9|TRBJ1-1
CASNRRRGRGDASEAFF
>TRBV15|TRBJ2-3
CATSLGLASTDTQYF
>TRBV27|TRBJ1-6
CASSFPLLPGANSPLHF
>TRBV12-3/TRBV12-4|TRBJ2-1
CASTHRERFNEQFF
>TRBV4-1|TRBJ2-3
CASGGLAGSTDTQYF
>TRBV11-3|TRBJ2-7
CARWTSGTSEQYF
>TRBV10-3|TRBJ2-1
CAIGARLAGENEQFF